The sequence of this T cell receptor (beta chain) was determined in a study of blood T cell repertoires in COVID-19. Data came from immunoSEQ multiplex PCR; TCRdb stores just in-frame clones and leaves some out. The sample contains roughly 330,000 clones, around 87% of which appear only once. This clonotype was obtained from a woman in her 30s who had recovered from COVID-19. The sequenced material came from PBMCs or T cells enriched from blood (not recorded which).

CDR3 region: CASSFTGGHNEQFF. The DNA for the CDR3 is TGCGCCAGCAGCTTCACAGGGGGTCACAATGAGCAGTTCTTC. This sequence joins TRBV5-1 and TRBJ2-1; 8 nucleotides align to TRBD1. This CDR3 has 14 residues. The V gene's germline CDR1 is SGHRS and CDR2 YFSETQ. Trimming at V came to 2 bases and at J to 5 bases, leaving 3 bases not matched to a gene.